This passage covers 26 T cell receptor beta chains from one sample sequenced in a study of cytomegalovirus exposure and HLA in healthy donors. Profiled with immunoSEQ multiplex PCR; TCRdb holds only in-frame clones, not every one. This table holds about 170,000 clones, around 92% found once. Specimen: PBMCs. Every receptor here comes from a woman under 30 in good health and CMV-seropositive.

The chain couples TRBV9 to TRBJ2-5, with TRBD2 matching over 11 bases. The CDR3 is 16 amino acids. V gave up 2 bases and J gave up 1 base; unmatched junction bases: 4. Germline V gives CDR1 SGDLS, CDR2 YYNGEE. The CDR3 coding sequence is TGTGCCAGCAGCGTGGGACTAGCGGCACTCCAAGAGACCCAGTACTTC. It codes for CASSVGLAALQETQYF. Filled out from reference TRBV9 and TRBJ2-5, the complete variable domain reads DSGVTQTPKHLITATGQRVTLRCSPRSGDLSVYWYQQSLDQGLQFLIQYYNGEERAKGNILERFSAQQFPDLHSELNLSSLELGDSALYFCASSVGLAALQETQYFGPGTRLLVL.

The CDR3 nucleotides are TGTGCCAGCACCGCCGACAGAAATGAAAAACTGTTTTTT. This codes for CASTADRNEKLFF. The rearrangement links TRBV7-9 to TRBJ1-4, with D possibly TRBD1 on 5 matching bases. V lost 7 bases, J lost 5 bases, and 11 bases lay in between. Germline values: CDR1 SEHNR, CDR2 FQNEAQ (reference sequence). CDR3 length: 13 residues.

The rearrangement joins TRBV4-3 to TRBJ2-3; 8 bases are a match to TRBD2. The CDR3 runs 17 residues. The V gene end was trimmed by 0 bases and the J gene end by 0 bases; junction bases not matched to a gene: 5. The germline CDR1 and CDR2 sequences are LGHNA and YSLEER. This CDR3 reads CASSQDLASGSTDTQYF. The CDR3 DNA reads as TGCGCCAGCAGCCAAGATCTGGCTAGCGGGAGCACAGATACGCAGTATTTT.

The gene calls are TRBV2 and TRBJ2-3; 7 nucleotides agree with TRBD1. With V trimmed by 3 bases and J by 5 bases, 11 bases remained unmatched. This CDR3 has 16 amino acids. The germline V gene has CDR1 SNHLY and CDR2 FYNNEI. CDR3 sequence reads: CASSDYRGSVRDTQYF. Here the CDR3 DNA reads TGTGCCAGCAGTGACTACAGGGGTAGCGTCCGAGATACGCAGTATTTT.

The J gene is TRBJ2-6, the V gene TRBV30; 7 bases are shared with TRBD1. The trim removed 4 bases at V and 4 bases at J, leaving 4 bases unmatched. From germline, CDR1 is GTSNPN and CDR2 SVGIG (reference sequence). This CDR3 has 14 residues. CDR3 protein: CAWTTGRGANVLTF. The CDR3 coding sequence is TGTGCCTGGACGACAGGGAGAGGGGCCAACGTCCTGACTTTC.

J is TRBJ1-3 and V is TRBV6-5; 8 nucleotides agree with TRBD1. The ends lost 2 bases at V and 2 bases at J; junction bases unmatched: 5. The CDR3 consists of 16 residues. Germline V gene data show CDR1 as MNHEY and CDR2 as SVGAGI. In DNA form, the CDR3 reads TGTGCCAGCAGTTACGGTGGACAGGGCACTGGAAACACCATATATTTT. Protein sequence: CASSYGGQGTGNTIYF.

The gene calls are TRBV28 and TRBJ1-2; tentatively, D is TRBD1 (5 bases). The germline V and J ends were trimmed by 4 bases and 2 bases, with 17 bases remaining between them. The germline gives CDR1 MDHEN, CDR2 SYDVKM. The CDR3 consists of 16 residues. In DNA form, the CDR3 reads TGTGCCAGCAGTTCCCTCGCGGGGGGGAGAAACTATGGCTACACCTTC. Amino acids: CASSSLAGGRNYGYTF.

The chain carries TRBV5-4 and TRBJ2-3, with 8 bases matching TRBD2. With 0 bases clipped from V and 6 bases from J, the junction kept 9 bases outside the gene matches. The CDR3 spans 16 residues. The germline gives CDR1 SGHNT, CDR2 YYREEE (reference sequence). Written as DNA, the CDR3 is TGTGCCAGCAGCTTGGGAGCGGGAGTGTACGGTGATACGCAGTATTTT. Protein sequence: CASSLGAGVYGDTQYF.

The sample holds a few counts of this clone. The CDR3: CASSVRDRDTEAFF. For the CDR3, the DNA is TGTGCCAGCAGTGTCCGGGACAGGGACACTGAAGCTTTCTTT. The chain couples TRBV2 to TRBJ1-1, with 9 bases that match TRBD1. V lost 4 bases, J lost 3 bases, and 3 bases stayed unmatched. The CDR3 covers 14 residues. CDR1 is SNHLY and CDR2 is FYNNEI in the germline V gene.

V gene TRBV5-1 combines with J gene TRBJ1-3; possibly TRBD1 for D (6 bases). V dropped 0 bases and J dropped 2 bases, with 6 bases sitting between them. The length of the CDR3 is 14 residues. CDR1 SGHRS and CDR2 YFSETQ come from the germline V gene. The CDR3 spells CASSLDRAGNTIYF. The CDR3 nucleotides read TGCGCCAGCAGCTTGGACAGGGCTGGAAACACCATATATTTT.

The chain combines TRBV9 with TRBJ1-2; D is possibly TRBD1 (6 bases). The V gene's germline CDR1 is SGDLS and CDR2 YYNGEE. The V end was cut by 0 bases, the J end by 6 bases, with 12 bases between. The CDR3 length is 14 residues. The CDR3 reads CASSVDSGADGYTF. For the CDR3, the DNA is TGTGCCAGCAGCGTAGACTCAGGGGCGGATGGCTACACCTTC.

The rearrangement uses TRBV6-1 and TRBJ2-7; TRBD1 aligns across 10 bases. The CDR3 has 15 residues. V was pared by 5 bases and J by 4 bases, with 8 bases of the junction left unmatched. Germline V lookup: CDR1 MNHNS, CDR2 SASEGT. As DNA, the CDR3 is TGTGCCAGCAGTTGGCCGGGACAGGGGACTTACGAGCAGTACTTC. This codes for CASSWPGQGTYEQYF.

The rearrangement links TRBV30 to TRBJ1-1; TRBD1 agrees at 8 bases. CDR3 size: 14 residues. J was trimmed by 7 bases and V by 4 bases; bases with no gene match: 11. CDR1 GTSNPN and CDR2 SVGIG come from the germline V gene (reference sequence). The chain's CDR3 is CAWKWTRGQVEAFF. CDR3 nucleotides: TGTGCCTGGAAGTGGACCAGGGGGCAGGTTGAAGCTTTCTTT.

The chain combines TRBV19 with TRBJ1-1, with a possible D match to TRBD1 (6 bases). V was pared by 2 bases and J by 5 bases, with 12 bases between. In germline, CDR1 is LNHDA, CDR2 SQIVND (reference sequence). The CDR3 is 14 residues long. CDR3 nucleotide sequence: TGTGCCAGTAGTATAAACAGGGAAGGGACTGAAGCTTTCTTT. It translates to CASSINREGTEAFF.

The chain employs TRBV7-6 and TRBJ1-5; 8 positions match TRBD1. Germline V CDR1 and CDR2: SGHVS, FNYEAQ. V lost 5 bases and J lost 0; bases outside the gene matches: 6. The CDR3 has 16 residues. CDR3 in amino acids: CASSPGGRGSNQPQHF. The CDR3 DNA reads as TGTGCCAGCAGCCCAGGGGGCAGGGGTAGCAATCAGCCCCAGCATTTT.

The V and J genes are TRBV4-3 and TRBJ1-1, with D unclear. The CDR3 length is 17 residues. CDR1 and CDR2 (germline): LGHNA, YSLEER. Trimming shortened V by 1 base and J by 2 bases, and 17 bases separated the two germline ends. The CDR3 nucleotides read TGCGCCAGCAGCCAAGGTATGGTTTTGACTCCAAACACTGAAGCTTTCTTT. Translating it yields CASSQGMVLTPNTEAFF.

This clone was seen a single time. The V call is TRBV27, the J call TRBJ2-7; possibly TRBD2 for D (6 bases). The CDR3 runs 16 residues. Germline CDR1 reads MNHEY; CDR2 reads SMNVEV (reference sequence). The V end was cut by 0 bases, the J end by 3 bases, with 15 bases between. The CDR3 DNA reads TGTGCCAGCAGTTTATCCGGGAGATGGAGAGACTACGAGCAGTACTTC. Translating gives CASSLSGRWRDYEQYF.

The chain uses TRBV28 and TRBJ2-6; D is possibly TRBD2 (5 bases). V shed 5 bases and J shed 0 bases, with 14 bases lying between them. The CDR3 is made up of 17 amino acids. CDR1 is MDHEN, CDR2 SYDVKM, per germline. The CDR3 is CASSVTGISSGANVLTF. CDR3 nucleotide sequence: TGTGCCAGCAGTGTGACGGGGATTAGCTCTGGGGCCAACGTCCTGACTTTC.

In DNA form, the CDR3 reads TGTGCAAGTCGCTTAGGGGACAGGGATCGGTACGGCTACACCTTC. Its protein is CASRLGDRDRYGYTF. The V and J genes are TRBV12-2 and TRBJ1-2; the tabulated D call, TRBD1, remains unverified against the DNA. TRBV12-2 is a listed pseudogene. The CDR3 runs 15 residues.

V usage is TRBV2 and J usage is TRBJ1-5; 7 nucleotides line up with TRBD1. The CDR3 covers 12 residues. V was pared by 7 bases and J by 7 bases, with 4 bases of the junction left unmatched. Germline CDR1 reads SNHLY; CDR2 reads FYNNEI. The CDR3 DNA follows: TGTGCCAGCAAAGGACAGGCCCAGCCCCAGCATTTT. Its protein is CASKGQAQPQHF.

This chain uses TRBV15 with TRBJ2-2, with 11 bases lining up with TRBD1. CDR1 LNHNV and CDR2 YYDKDF come from the germline V gene (reference sequence). The CDR3 loop spans 19 amino acids. The ends lost 0 bases at V and 5 bases at J; junction bases unmatched: 11. CDR3 nucleotide sequence: TGTGCCACCAGCAGAGAACCGTATTACGGGACAGGGGGGACCGGGGAGCTGTTTTTT. Translation: CATSREPYYGTGGTGELFF.

V is TRBV5-6 and J is TRBJ2-5; the match to TRBD1 covers 7 bases. CDR1 is SGHDT, CDR2 YYEEEE, per germline. V lost 3 bases, J lost 5 bases, and 7 bases stayed unmatched. The CDR3 sequence is 14 residues long. This chain's CDR3 is CASSSQGVEETQYF. CDR3 nucleotide sequence: TGTGCCAGCAGCTCTCAGGGGGTCGAGGAGACCCAGTACTTC.

This clone was seen only once. The V call is TRBV18, the J call TRBJ1-5, with D uncertain. Trimming shortened V by 6 bases and J by 1 base, and 16 bases separated the two germline ends. Germline CDR1 and CDR2: KGHSH and LQKENI. The CDR3 runs to 16 residues. CDR3 loop: CASSPSTPGSNQPQHF. The CDR3 coding sequence is TGTGCCAGCTCTCCAAGTACACCGGGGAGCAATCAGCCCCAGCATTTT.

The rearrangement uses TRBV19 and TRBJ2-1; TRBD1 is a possible D gene (6 bases). With 5 bases removed from V and 6 bases from J, the gap between germline ends came to 14 bases. This CDR3 comprises 14 residues. Germline assignment: CDR1 LNHDA and CDR2 SQIVND (reference sequence). CDR3 residues: CASSWDIVSNEQFF. The CDR3 DNA reads as TGTGCCAGTAGTTGGGACATCGTCTCCAATGAGCAGTTCTTC.

The rearrangement uses TRBV5-1 and TRBJ2-1; 10 bases are a match to TRBD1. The germline gives CDR1 SGHRS, CDR2 YFSETQ. The CDR3 has 16 residues. The V and J ends lost 2 bases and 6 bases, in that order; junction bases with no gene match: 8. The CDR3 region has the DNA TGCGCCAGCAGCTTTTCCGGGACAGGGGCGTTCAATGAGCAGTTCTTC. Amino acid sequence: CASSFSGTGAFNEQFF.

A few counts support this clone. The chain uses TRBV7-3 and TRBJ2-2; D may be TRBD1 (5 bases). CDR3 length: 15 amino acids. Germline V gives CDR1 SGHTA, CDR2 FQGTGA. The ends were cut back, 0 bases at V and 0 bases at J, with 5 bases in the middle. The DNA of the CDR3 is TGTGCCAGCAGCTTAACAGGGGCGAACACCGGGGAGCTGTTTTTT. Translating gives CASSLTGANTGELFF.